This is a list of T cell receptor beta chains from one sample in a study of T-cell memory formation after mild COVID-19. TCRdb re-called the 5' RACE reads through MiXCR, storing one row per CDR3 protein. The sample has approximately 150,000 distinct CDR3 sequences, roughly 15% seen once; the top ten hold 11% to 15%. The source material was PBMCs or a T cell subset sorted from them (not recorded which). These receptors were collected from an adult woman who had mild COVID-19 (a few samples of this study predate the infection). Cell type and time point are not known. Both conserved end residues are part of each CDR3. Each record gives: CDR3 length, V gene, clone size, D gene, J gene, CDR3 DNA, CDR3 protein. A D gene is named only where the DNA matches it firmly. Part of the rows lack a size; the others show once, few, many or a class for expanded clones.

14	TRBV5-1	few	-	TRBJ2-2	TGCGCCAGCAGCTTGGAGTGGGGGGCCGGGGAGCTGTTTTTT	CASSLEWGAGELFF
10	TRBV11-2	-	-	TRBJ2-7	TGTGCCAGCAGCTATATCGAGCAGTACTTC	CASSYIEQYF
14	TRBV15	many	TRBD2	TRBJ2-5	TGTGCCACCAGCACACGAGCGGGAGAAGAGACCCAGTACTTC	CATSTRAGEETQYF
14	TRBV5-1	-	-	TRBJ2-2	TGCGCCAGCAGCTTGTCGTTCACGACCGGGGAGCTGTTTTTT	CASSLSFTTGELFF
16	TRBV5-1	-	-	TRBJ2-3	TGCGCCAGCAGCCAGCAGGGAGCAAGGAGCACAGATACGCAGTATTTT	CASSQQGARSTDTQYF
13	TRBV28	few	-	TRBJ2-1	TGTGCCAGCAGTTTTCAGGGGCCGAATGAGCAGTTCTTC	CASSFQGPNEQFF
11	TRBV10-3	-	-	TRBJ2-1	TGTGCCATCAGTGACGGCAATGAGCAGTTCTTC	CAISDGNEQFF
15	TRBV27	few	TRBD1	TRBJ1-1	TGTGCCAGCAGTCCCCTGACAGGGATGGACACTGAAGCTTTCTTT	CASSPLTGMDTEAFF
11	TRBV7-9	few	-	TRBJ2-1	TGTGCCAGCAGCTTTCGAGTTGAGCAGTTCTTC	CASSFRVEQFF
16	TRBV5-1	-	TRBD2	TRBJ2-5	TGCGCCAGCAGCTTGGGAACCGGGACTAGCTCAGAGACCCAGTACTTC	CASSLGTGTSSETQYF
14	TRBV6-1	-	TRBD1	TRBJ2-1	TGTGCCAGCAGCTCCGGGACAGGGACCAGTGAGCAGTTCTTC	CASSSGTGTSEQFF
15	TRBV12-3/TRBV12-4	few	-	TRBJ1-5	TGTGCCAGCAGTAGCGGGGGGAATAGCAATCAGCCCCAGCATTTT	CASSSGGNSNQPQHF
16	TRBV9	-	-	TRBJ1-1	TGTGCCAGCAGTCTCCACGGAGAGGGGAGAGAGACTGAAGCTTTCTTT	CASSLHGEGRETEAFF
12	TRBV20-1	few	-	TRBJ1-2	TGCAGTGCAGGACGGTGGTCCTATGGCTACACCTTC	CSAGRWSYGYTF
15	TRBV5-1	few	-	TRBJ2-7	TGCGCCAGCAGCTTGTCCTGGGGACCAGCCTACGAGCAGTACTTC	CASSLSWGPAYEQYF
14	TRBV12-3/TRBV12-4	-	TRBD2	TRBJ2-7	TGTGCCACCAGCAGCGGGAGGAGGACCTACGAGCAGTACTTC	CATSSGRRTYEQYF
14	TRBV4-3	few	-	TRBJ2-7	TGCGCCAGCAGCCAATTCGGGGGTGCGTACGAGCAGTACTTC	CASSQFGGAYEQYF
14	TRBV11-2	-	-	TRBJ2-1	TGTGCCAGCAGCTTGGGCCTCCTGGTAAATGAGCAGTTCTTC	CASSLGLLVNEQFF
15	TRBV7-3	many	-	TRBJ2-3	TGTGCCAGCAGCTTAACCCCGGAACGCACAGATACGCAGTATTTT	CASSLTPERTDTQYF
14	TRBV9	few	TRBD1	TRBJ1-6	TGTGCCAGCACCATGGGACAGGCGGGTTCACCCCTCCACTTT	CASTMGQAGSPLHF
16	TRBV11-3	few	TRBD2	TRBJ2-3	TGTGCCAGCAGCTTAGGGGGGGGTCTTGGCACAGATACGCAGTATTTT	CASSLGGGLGTDTQYF
15	TRBV7-9	-	-	TRBJ1-3	TGTGCCAGCAGCGTCCCGGGTCGGTTTGGAAACACCATATATTTT	CASSVPGRFGNTIYF
13	TRBV7-6	-	-	TRBJ2-5	TGTGCCAGCAGCCCCCGGAACCAAGAGACCCAGTACTTC	CASSPRNQETQYF
14	TRBV25-1	few	-	TRBJ2-7	TGTGCCAGCAGTTTACTTGGGGGGCGGCACGAGCAGTACTTC	CASSLLGGRHEQYF
12	TRBV25-1	-	-	TRBJ2-2	TGTGCCAGCAGTGGCTACACCGGGGAGCTGTTTTTT	CASSGYTGELFF
14	TRBV6-5	-	TRBD2	TRBJ2-7	TGTGCCAGCAGTCCAAGCGGGGCCGTGTACGAGCAGTACTTC	CASSPSGAVYEQYF
12	TRBV7-9	-	-	TRBJ2-7	TGTGCCAGCAGCTACGGACCCTACGAGCAGTACTTC	CASSYGPYEQYF
14	TRBV7-6	-	TRBD2	TRBJ2-1	TGTGCCAGCAGCTTAGTGGGCGGGAGCAATGAGCAGTTCTTC	CASSLVGGSNEQFF
14	TRBV7-3	-	TRBD1	TRBJ2-1	TGTGCCAGCAGCATACAGGGGCCCTCCAATGAGCAGTTCTTC	CASSIQGPSNEQFF
16	TRBV5-1	few	TRBD1	TRBJ1-3	TGCGCCAGCAGCCCCGGGACAGGGGGTACTGGAAACACCATATATTTT	CASSPGTGGTGNTIYF
15	TRBV4-2	-	-	TRBJ1-2	TGTGCCAGCAGCCAAGGTTCTGACACTAACTATGGCTACACCTTC	CASSQGSDTNYGYTF
12	TRBV29-1	-	TRBD1	TRBJ2-7	TGCAGCGCCCTGACAGGGTGGAACGATCAGTACTTC	CSALTGWNDQYF
15	TRBV3-1	few	-	TRBJ2-5	TGTGCCAGCAGCCAAGTTGGGGGTGCCCAAGAGACCCAGTACTTC	CASSQVGGAQETQYF
14	TRBV6-6	many	TRBD1	TRBJ2-7	TGTGCCAGCAGAAGGGACAGGGGAAGCTACGAGCAGTACTTC	CASRRDRGSYEQYF
12	TRBV12-3/TRBV12-4	few	TRBD2	TRBJ2-1	TGTGCCAGCATGGGCGGGAGCAATGAGCAGTTCTTC	CASMGGSNEQFF
14	TRBV5-1	many	TRBD2	TRBJ2-1	TGCGCCAGCAGCTGGGGGAGGGCCAGCGATGAGCAGTTCTTC	CASSWGRASDEQFF
13	TRBV7-3	few	-	TRBJ2-3	TGTGCCAGCAGCAATAGGCCCACAGATACGCAGTATTTT	CASSNRPTDTQYF
14	TRBV12-3/TRBV12-4	few	TRBD2	TRBJ2-1	TGTGCCAGCAGGCTGGGACTAGCGGGTTATGAGCAGTTCTTC	CASRLGLAGYEQFF
14	TRBV6-2/TRBV6-3	few	TRBD1	TRBJ2-7	TGTGCCAGCAGTTCCTGGGACAGACTCTACGAGCAGTACTTC	CASSSWDRLYEQYF
17	TRBV21-1	-	-	TRBJ2-2	TGTGCCAGCAGCAAACCCTCCGGGACAGAGTACACCGGGGAGCTGTTTTTT	CASSKPSGTEYTGELFF
15	TRBV7-3	-	-	TRBJ2-3	TGTGCCAGCAGCCTCGGACTCGGGCACACAGATACGCAGTATTTT	CASSLGLGHTDTQYF
12	TRBV6-2/TRBV6-3	-	-	TRBJ2-7	TGTGCCAGCAGTACTTCAGGGCACGAGCAGTACTTC	CASSTSGHEQYF
15	TRBV28	few	TRBD2	TRBJ2-1	TGTGCCAGCAGTCCCTTGACTAGCGGGAGCTATGAGCAGTTCTTC	CASSPLTSGSYEQFF
12	TRBV3-1	-	-	TRBJ2-7	TGTGCCAGCAGCCAAACCACAGGCCAGCAGTACTTC	CASSQTTGQQYF
15	TRBV6-6	few	-	TRBJ2-1	TGTGCCAGCACCCTGCTGGCGGCCCCTGACAATGAGCAGTTCTTC	CASTLLAAPDNEQFF
12	TRBV7-9	many	-	TRBJ2-3	TGTGCCAGCAGCTCGACTGCGGATACGCAGTATTTT	CASSSTADTQYF